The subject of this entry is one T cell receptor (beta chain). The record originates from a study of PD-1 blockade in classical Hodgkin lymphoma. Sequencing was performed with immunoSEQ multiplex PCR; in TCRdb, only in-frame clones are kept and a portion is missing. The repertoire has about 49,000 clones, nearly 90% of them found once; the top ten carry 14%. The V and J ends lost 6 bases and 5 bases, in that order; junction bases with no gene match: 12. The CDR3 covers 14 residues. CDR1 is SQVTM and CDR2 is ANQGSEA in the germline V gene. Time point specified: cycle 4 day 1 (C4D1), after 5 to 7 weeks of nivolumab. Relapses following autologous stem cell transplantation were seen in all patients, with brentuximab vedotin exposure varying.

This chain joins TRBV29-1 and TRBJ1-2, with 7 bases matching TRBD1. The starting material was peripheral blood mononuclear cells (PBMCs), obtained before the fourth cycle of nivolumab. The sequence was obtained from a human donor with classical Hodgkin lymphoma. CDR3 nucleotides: TGCAGCGTGGGGGTAGGGGGCGCGGGATATGGCTACACCTTC. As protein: CSVGVGGAGYGYTF.